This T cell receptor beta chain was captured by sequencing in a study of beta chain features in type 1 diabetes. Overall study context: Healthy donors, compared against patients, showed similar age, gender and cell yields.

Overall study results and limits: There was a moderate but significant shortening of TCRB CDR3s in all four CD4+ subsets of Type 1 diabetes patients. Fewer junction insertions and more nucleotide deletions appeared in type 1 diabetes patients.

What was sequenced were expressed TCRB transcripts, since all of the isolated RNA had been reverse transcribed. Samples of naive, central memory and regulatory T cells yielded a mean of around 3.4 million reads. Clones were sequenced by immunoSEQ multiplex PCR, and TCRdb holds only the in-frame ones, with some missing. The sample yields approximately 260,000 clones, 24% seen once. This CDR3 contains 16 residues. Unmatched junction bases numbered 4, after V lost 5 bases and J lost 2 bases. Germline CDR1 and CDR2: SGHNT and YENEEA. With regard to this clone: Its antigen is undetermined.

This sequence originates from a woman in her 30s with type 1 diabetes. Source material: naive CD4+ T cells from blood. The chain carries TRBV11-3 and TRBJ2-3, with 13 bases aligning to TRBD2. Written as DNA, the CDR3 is TGTGCCAGCAGCACGGGGACTAGCGGGGACACAGATACGCAGTATTTT. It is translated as CASSTGTSGDTDTQYF.